These 4 T cell receptor beta chains share one sample of origin, sequenced in a study of T cells in Graves' hyperthyroidism and ophthalmopathy. Researchers amplified the TCR beta CDR3 regions from RNA transcripts. HTBI primers were employed in a first-round RT-PCR of the TCR CDR3. TCRdb independently ran MiXCR on the multiplex PCR reads; one entry per CDR3 protein. The data show nearly 600,000 distinct CDR3 sequences, about 14% seen once. What was sequenced was blood. These receptors all stem from a woman in her 30s with Graves' hyperthyroidism that later progressed to Graves' ophthalmopathy.

This clonotype was seen at least ten times. This chain joins TRBV10-2 and TRBJ2-3, with TRBD2 matching over 12 bases. Germline V gives CDR1 WSHSY, CDR2 SAAADI. V was pared by 5 bases and J by 3 bases, with 0 bases of the junction left unmatched. This CDR3 is built from 14 residues. CDR3 sequence (DNA): TGCGCCAGCAGTACTAGCGGGAGGACAGATACGCAGTATTTT. Its protein product is CASSTSGRTDTQYF.

A few counts support this clonotype. The chain recombines TRBV12-3 or TRBV12-4 with TRBJ1-2, with 7 bases aligning to TRBD1. CDR3 size: 16 residues. V trimming: 8 bases; J trimming: 0 bases; junction bases outside the gene matches: 12. The CDR3 here is CASLNRGVRTNYGYTF. For the CDR3, the DNA is TGTGCCAGCCTCAACAGGGGAGTGAGGACTAACTATGGCTACACCTTC.

This clonotype was found many times. The chain uses TRBV2 and TRBJ2-1; no reliable D call. Germline V gene sequence: CDR1 SNHLY, CDR2 FYNNEI. The V end was cut by 8 bases, the J end by 11 bases, with 16 bases between. This CDR3 spans 12 amino acids. CDR3 coding DNA: TGTGCCAGCTCACTTACACATCAGAAGCAGTTCTTC. It is translated as CASSLTHQKQFF.

This clonotype showed up just a few times. This rearrangement joins TRBV20-1 to TRBJ2-7; 10 bases are a match to TRBD1. After removal of 5 bases from V and 5 bases from J, the junction contained 6 bases not matched to a gene. This CDR3 contains 13 residues. Per germline, CDR1 DFQATT and CDR2 SNEGSKA (reference sequence). CDR3 DNA sequence: TGCAGTGCTCCACCCGGGACAGGGGACGAGCAGTACTTC. It encodes CSAPPGTGDEQYF.